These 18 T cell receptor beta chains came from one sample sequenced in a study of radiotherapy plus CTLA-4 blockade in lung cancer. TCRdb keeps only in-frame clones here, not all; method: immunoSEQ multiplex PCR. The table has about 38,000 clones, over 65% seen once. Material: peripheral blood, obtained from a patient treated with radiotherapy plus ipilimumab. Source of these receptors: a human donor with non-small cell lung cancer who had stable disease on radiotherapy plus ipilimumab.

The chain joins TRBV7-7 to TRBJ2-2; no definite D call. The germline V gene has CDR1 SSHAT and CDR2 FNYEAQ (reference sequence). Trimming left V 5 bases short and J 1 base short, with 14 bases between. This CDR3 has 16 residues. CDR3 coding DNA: TGTGCCAGCAGCCCCAATAGGGTTGTGAACACCGGGGAGCTGTTTTTT. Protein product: CASSPNRVVNTGELFF.

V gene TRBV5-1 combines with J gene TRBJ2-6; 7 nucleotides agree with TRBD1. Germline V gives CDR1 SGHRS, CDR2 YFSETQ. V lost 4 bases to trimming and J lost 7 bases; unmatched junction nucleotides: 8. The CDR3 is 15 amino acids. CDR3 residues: CASSADREFANVLTF. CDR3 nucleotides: TGCGCCAGCAGCGCAGACAGGGAGTTCGCCAACGTCCTGACTTTC.

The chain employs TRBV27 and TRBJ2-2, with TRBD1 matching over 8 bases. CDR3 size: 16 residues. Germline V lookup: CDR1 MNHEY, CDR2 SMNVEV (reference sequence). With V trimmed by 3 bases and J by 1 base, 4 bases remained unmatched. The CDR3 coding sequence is TGTGCCAGCAGTTTTGACAGGGGAATGAACACCGGGGAGCTGTTTTTT. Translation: CASSFDRGMNTGELFF.

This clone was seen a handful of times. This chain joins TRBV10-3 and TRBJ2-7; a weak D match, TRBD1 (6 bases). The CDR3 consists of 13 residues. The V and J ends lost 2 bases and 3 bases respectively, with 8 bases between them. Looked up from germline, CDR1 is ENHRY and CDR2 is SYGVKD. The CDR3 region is CAISEGDNYEQYV. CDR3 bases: TGTGCCATCAGTGAGGGGGACAACTACGAGCAGTACGTC.

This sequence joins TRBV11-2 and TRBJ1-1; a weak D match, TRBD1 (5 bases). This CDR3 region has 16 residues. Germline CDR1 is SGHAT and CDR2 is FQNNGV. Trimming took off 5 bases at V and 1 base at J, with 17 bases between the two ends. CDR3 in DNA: TGTGCCAGCAGCCCCCAATTGGGGACGGCGAACACTGAAGCTTTCTTT. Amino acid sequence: CASSPQLGTANTEAFF.

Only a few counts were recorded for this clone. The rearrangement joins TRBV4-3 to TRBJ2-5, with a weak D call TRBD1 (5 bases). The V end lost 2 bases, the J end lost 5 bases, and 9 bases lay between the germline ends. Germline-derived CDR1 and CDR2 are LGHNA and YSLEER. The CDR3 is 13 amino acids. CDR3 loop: CASSQQGRETQYF. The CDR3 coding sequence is TGCGCCAGCAGCCAACAGGGTCGGGAGACCCAGTACTTC.

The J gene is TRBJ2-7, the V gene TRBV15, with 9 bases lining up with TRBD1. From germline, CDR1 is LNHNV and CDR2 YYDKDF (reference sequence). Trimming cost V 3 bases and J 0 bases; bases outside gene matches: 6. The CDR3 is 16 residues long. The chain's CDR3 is CATSRYRTGDSYEQYF. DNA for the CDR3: TGTGCCACCAGCAGGTATCGGACAGGGGACTCCTACGAGCAGTACTTC.

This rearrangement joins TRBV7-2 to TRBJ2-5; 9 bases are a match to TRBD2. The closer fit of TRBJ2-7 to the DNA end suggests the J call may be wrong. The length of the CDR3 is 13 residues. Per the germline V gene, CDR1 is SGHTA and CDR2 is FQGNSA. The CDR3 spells CASSSSGTYEQYF. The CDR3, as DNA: TGTGCCAGCAGCTCTAGCGGGACCTACGAGCAGTACTTC.

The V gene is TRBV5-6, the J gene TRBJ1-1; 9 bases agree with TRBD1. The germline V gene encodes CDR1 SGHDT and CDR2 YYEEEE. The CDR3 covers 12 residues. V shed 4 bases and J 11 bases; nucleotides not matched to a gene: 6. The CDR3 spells CASSTGTGRAFF. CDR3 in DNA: TGTGCCAGCAGCACCGGGACAGGGAGGGCTTTCTTT.

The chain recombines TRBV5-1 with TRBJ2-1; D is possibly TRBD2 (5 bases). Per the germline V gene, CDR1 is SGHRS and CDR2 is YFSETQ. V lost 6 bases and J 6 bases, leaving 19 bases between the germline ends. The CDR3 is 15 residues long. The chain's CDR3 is CASTQGSPVANEQFF. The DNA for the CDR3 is TGCGCCAGCACCCAAGGGAGCCCGGTGGCCAATGAGCAGTTCTTC.

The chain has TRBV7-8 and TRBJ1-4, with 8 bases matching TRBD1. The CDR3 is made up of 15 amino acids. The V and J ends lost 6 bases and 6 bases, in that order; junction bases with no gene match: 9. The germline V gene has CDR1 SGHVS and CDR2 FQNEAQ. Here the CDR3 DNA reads TGTGCCAGCAGTAAAACAGGGGGATGGGATGAAAAACTGTTTTTT. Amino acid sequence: CASSKTGGWDEKLFF.

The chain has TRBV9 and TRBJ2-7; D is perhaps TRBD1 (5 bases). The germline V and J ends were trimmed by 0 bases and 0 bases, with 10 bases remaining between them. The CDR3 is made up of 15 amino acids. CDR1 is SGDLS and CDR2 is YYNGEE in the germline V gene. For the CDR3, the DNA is TGTGCCAGCAGCGTAGCTACAGGAAGCTCCTACGAGCAGTACTTC. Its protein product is CASSVATGSSYEQYF. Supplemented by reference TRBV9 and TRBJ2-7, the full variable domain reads DSGVTQTPKHLITATGQRVTLRCSPRSGDLSVYWYQQSLDQGLQFLIQYYNGEERAKGNILERFSAQQFPDLHSELNLSSLELGDSALYFCASSVATGSSYEQYFGPGTRLTVT.

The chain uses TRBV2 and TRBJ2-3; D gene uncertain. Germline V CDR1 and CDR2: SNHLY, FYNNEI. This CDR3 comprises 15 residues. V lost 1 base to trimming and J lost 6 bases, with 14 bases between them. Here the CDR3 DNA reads TGTGCCAGCAGTGAAGACCTCCCGCAAAGGGATACGCAGTATTTT. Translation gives CASSEDLPQRDTQYF.

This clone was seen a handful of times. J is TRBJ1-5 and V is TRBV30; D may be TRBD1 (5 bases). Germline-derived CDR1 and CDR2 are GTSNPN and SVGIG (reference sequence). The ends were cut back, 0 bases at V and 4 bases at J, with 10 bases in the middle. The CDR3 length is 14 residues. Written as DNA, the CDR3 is TGTGCCTGGAGTGTTATACAGGAGAATCAGCCCCAGCATTTT. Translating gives CAWSVIQENQPQHF.

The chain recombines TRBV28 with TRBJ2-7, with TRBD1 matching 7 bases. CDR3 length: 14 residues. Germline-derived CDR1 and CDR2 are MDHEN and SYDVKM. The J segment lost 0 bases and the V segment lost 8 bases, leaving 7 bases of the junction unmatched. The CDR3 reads CASRSSGGSYEQYV. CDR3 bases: TGTGCCAGCCGGTCGTCAGGGGGCTCCTACGAGCAGTACGTC.

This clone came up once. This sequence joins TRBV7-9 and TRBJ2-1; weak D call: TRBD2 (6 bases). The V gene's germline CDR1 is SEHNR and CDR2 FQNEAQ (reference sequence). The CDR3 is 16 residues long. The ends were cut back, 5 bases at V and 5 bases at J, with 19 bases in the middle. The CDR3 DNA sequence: TGTGCCAGCAGCCCCCGCGGGCGGGGACGGGACAATGAGCAGTTCTTC. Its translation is CASSPRGRGRDNEQFF.

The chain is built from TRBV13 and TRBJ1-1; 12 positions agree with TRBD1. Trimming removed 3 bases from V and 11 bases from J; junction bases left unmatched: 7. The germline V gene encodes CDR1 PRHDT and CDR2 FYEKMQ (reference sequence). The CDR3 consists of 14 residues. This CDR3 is CASSLGTGGFGAFF. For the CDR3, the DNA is TGTGCCAGCAGCTTGGGGACAGGGGGCTTCGGGGCTTTCTTT.

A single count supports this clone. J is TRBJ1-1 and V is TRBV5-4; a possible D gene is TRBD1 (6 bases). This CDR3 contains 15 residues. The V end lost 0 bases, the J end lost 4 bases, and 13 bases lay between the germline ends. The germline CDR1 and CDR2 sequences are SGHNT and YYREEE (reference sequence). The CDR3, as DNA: TGTGCCAGCAGCTTGGCTCCAGGGGCGGGCACTGAAGCTTTCTTT. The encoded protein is CASSLAPGAGTEAFF.